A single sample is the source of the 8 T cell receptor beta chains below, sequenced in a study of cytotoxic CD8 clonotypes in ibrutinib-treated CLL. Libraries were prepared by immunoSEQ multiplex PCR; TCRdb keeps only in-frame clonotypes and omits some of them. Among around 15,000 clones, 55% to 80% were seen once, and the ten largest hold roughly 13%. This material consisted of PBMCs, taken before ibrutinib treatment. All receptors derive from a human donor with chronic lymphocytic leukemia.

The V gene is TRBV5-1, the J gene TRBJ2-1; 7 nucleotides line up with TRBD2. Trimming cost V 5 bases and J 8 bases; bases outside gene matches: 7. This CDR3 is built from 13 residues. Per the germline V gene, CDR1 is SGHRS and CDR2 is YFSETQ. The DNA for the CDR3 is TGCGCCAGCAGAGTGACTAGCTTCGATGAGCAGTTCTTC. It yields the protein CASRVTSFDEQFF.

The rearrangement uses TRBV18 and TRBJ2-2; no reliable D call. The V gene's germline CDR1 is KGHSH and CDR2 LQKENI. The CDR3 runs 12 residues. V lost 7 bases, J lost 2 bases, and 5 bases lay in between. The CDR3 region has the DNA TGTGCCAGCTTCAAAAACACCGGGGAGCTGTTTTTT. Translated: CASFKNTGELFF.

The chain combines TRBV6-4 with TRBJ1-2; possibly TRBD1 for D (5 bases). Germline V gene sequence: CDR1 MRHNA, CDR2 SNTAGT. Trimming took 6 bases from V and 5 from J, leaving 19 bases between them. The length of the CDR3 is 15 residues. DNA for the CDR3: TGTGCCAGCAGCCCGACAGTCTTCTCCCCGTATGGCTACACCTTC. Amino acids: CASSPTVFSPYGYTF.

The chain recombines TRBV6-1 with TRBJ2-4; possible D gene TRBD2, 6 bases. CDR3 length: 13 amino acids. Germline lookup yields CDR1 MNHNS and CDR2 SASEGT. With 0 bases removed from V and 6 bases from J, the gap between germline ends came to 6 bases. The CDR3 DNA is TGTGCCAGCAGTGAAGCGCGGGGAAACATTCAGTACTTC. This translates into CASSEARGNIQYF.

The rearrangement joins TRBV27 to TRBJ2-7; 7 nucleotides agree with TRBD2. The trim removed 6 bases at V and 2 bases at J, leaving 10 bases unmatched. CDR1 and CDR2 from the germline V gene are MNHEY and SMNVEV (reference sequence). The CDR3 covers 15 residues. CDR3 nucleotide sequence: TGTGCCAGCAGGGTGGACGGACTAGGGGCCTACGAGCAGTACTTC. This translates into CASRVDGLGAYEQYF.

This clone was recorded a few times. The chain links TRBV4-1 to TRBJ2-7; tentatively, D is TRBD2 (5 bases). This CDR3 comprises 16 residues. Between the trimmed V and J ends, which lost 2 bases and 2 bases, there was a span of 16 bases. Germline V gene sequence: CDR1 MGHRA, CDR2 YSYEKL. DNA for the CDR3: TGCGCCAGCAGCCAAAATCGGGAAGGACGAACCTACGAGCAGTACTTC. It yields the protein CASSQNREGRTYEQYF.

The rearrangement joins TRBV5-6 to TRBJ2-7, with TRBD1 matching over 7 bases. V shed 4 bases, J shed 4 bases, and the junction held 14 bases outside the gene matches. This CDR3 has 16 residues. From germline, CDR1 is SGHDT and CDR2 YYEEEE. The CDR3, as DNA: TGTGCCAGCAGCGCAATAGACAGGGTCGGGACATACGAGCAGTACGTC. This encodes CASSAIDRVGTYEQYV.

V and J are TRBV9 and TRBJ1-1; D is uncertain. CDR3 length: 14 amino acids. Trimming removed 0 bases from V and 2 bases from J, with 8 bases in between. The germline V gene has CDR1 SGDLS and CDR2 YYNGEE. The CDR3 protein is CASSVDRFNTEAFF. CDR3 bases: TGTGCCAGCAGCGTAGATAGGTTTAACACTGAAGCTTTCTTT.